Each of the 27 T cell receptor beta chains below was sequenced from the same sample in a study of early T cells in non-severe SARS-CoV-2 infection. TCRdb reprocessed the 5' RACE reads with MiXCR, giving one entry per CDR3 protein. The table has tens of thousands of distinct CDR3 sequences, 9.5% to 15% seen once. The sequencing sample was made of whole blood. The receptors derive from an adult who was a healthcare worker with PCR-confirmed SARS-CoV-2 infection or an uninfected control (not recorded which).

This chain connects TRBV4-1 to TRBJ1-2; the match to TRBD1 covers 7 bases. Germline V gene lookup returns CDR1 MGHRA and CDR2 YSYEKL. The V gene end was trimmed by 3 bases and the J gene end by 5 bases; junction bases not matched to a gene: 6. The CDR3 covers 14 residues. CDR3 in amino acids: CASSQDSGGYGYTF. CDR3 nucleotides: TGCGCCAGCAGCCAGGACTCAGGGGGATATGGCTACACCTTC.

This clonotype has a count of ten or more. The gene calls are TRBV5-4 and TRBJ2-7, with TRBD1 identical over 8 bases. V was pared by 4 bases and J by 7 bases, with 7 bases of the junction left unmatched. Germline V gene data show CDR1 as SGHNT and CDR2 as YYREEE (reference sequence). CDR3 size: 13 residues. The CDR3 DNA is TGTGCCAGCAGCCTCCGGACAGGGCAAGAGCAGTACTTC. Its translation is CASSLRTGQEQYF.

The chain carries TRBV29-1 and TRBJ1-1, with 7 bases that match TRBD1. Germline V CDR1 and CDR2: SQVTM, ANQGSEA. CDR3 length equals 14 residues. The V and J ends lost 7 bases and 4 bases, in that order; junction bases with no gene match: 12. DNA for the CDR3: TGCAGCGGTGAGGGGGCGTATGTTACCACTGAAGCTTTCTTT. Translated: CSGEGAYVTTEAFF.

V gene TRBV29-1 combines with J gene TRBJ2-3, with D tentatively TRBD2 (6 bases). Germline assignment: CDR1 SQVTM and CDR2 ANQGSEA. V lost 6 bases and J lost 0, with 13 bases in between. This CDR3 comprises 14 residues. The CDR3 spells CSVAGPGSTDTQYF. For the CDR3, the DNA is TGCAGCGTGGCGGGGCCGGGGAGCACAGATACGCAGTATTTT.

This clonotype showed up just a few times. The chain recombines TRBV15 with TRBJ2-2; 8 bases agree with TRBD1. Per the germline V gene, CDR1 is LNHNV and CDR2 is YYDKDF (reference sequence). The CDR3 covers 18 residues. Germline trimming cut 3 bases from V and 3 bases from J; bases unmatched to any gene: 12. The CDR3: CATSSIRDRRGDTGELFF. The CDR3 nucleotides read TGTGCCACCAGCAGTATCCGGGACAGGCGAGGGGACACCGGGGAGCTGTTTTTT.

This clonotype appeared many times. The gene calls are TRBV24-1 and TRBJ2-1; 14 positions match TRBD2. After removal of 3 bases from V and 8 bases from J, the junction contained 5 bases not matched to a gene. From germline, CDR1 is KGHDR and CDR2 SFDVKD. This CDR3 spans 16 amino acids. The CDR3 loop reads CATSDAGTSGRDEQFF. DNA for the CDR3: TGTGCCACCAGTGATGCCGGGACTAGCGGGAGAGATGAGCAGTTCTTC.

This clonotype was seen repeatedly, ten times or more. The CDR3 DNA reads TGTGCCAGCAGTCTCGGACTAGCGGCCTACAATGAGCAGTTCTTC. Translating gives CASSLGLAAYNEQFF. The chain joins TRBV9 to TRBJ2-1; 10 nucleotides line up with TRBD2. V lost 5 bases to trimming and J lost 2 bases; unmatched junction nucleotides: 4. Germline V CDR1 and CDR2: SGDLS, YYNGEE. The CDR3 is 15 amino acids.

DNA of the CDR3: TGCGCCAGCAGCCCCGATGGGAACACTGAAGCTTTCTTT. Residues: CASSPDGNTEAFF. The chain couples TRBV5-1 to TRBJ1-1, with D unclear. Germline CDR1 and CDR2: SGHRS and YFSETQ. The CDR3 length is 13 residues. Trimming stripped 4 bases from V and 1 base from J, with 8 bases between.

In its sample, this clonotype was seen many times. This rearrangement joins TRBV20-1 to TRBJ1-5, with a weak D call TRBD1 (5 bases). The CDR3 is made up of 15 amino acids. Germline lookup yields CDR1 DFQATT and CDR2 SNEGSKA (reference sequence). V dropped 4 bases and J dropped 3 bases, with 16 bases sitting between them. CDR3 amino acids: CSATPGTYYNQPQHF. The CDR3 nucleotides are TGCAGTGCTACCCCCGGGACTTATTACAATCAGCCCCAGCATTTT.

In the case of this clonotype: The germline gene is not matched at one end of the junction; a read error may be the cause. This chain uses TRBV11-2 with TRBJ2-7; 11 bases line up with TRBD2. The length of the CDR3 is 14 residues. CDR1 SGHAT and CDR2 FQNNGV come from the germline V gene. Written as DNA, the CDR3 is TGTGTCAGCAGACCTTTAGCGGGAGGGAGGGAGCAGTACTTC. Its translation: CVSRPLAGGREQYF.

J is TRBJ2-7 and V is TRBV28; 10 bases are a match to TRBD1. Germline values: CDR1 MDHEN, CDR2 SYDVKM. Trimming took 4 bases from V and 5 from J; bases not matched to a gene: 8. This CDR3 comprises 15 residues. CDR3 DNA sequence: TGTGCCAGCAGTTCTGCCGGGACAGGGGCCCACGAGCAGTACTTC. Translating it yields CASSSAGTGAHEQYF.

The V call is TRBV2, the J call TRBJ2-3, with 9 positions matching TRBD1. From germline, CDR1 is SNHLY and CDR2 FYNNEI. This CDR3 has 15 residues. Trimming cost V 4 bases and J 1 base; bases outside gene matches: 3. The CDR3 DNA reads as TGTGCCAGCAGTGGTAGACAGGGGGGCACAGATACGCAGTATTTT. Amino acids: CASSGRQGGTDTQYF.

J is TRBJ1-6 and V is TRBV12-3 or TRBV12-4, with D uncertain. Trimming shortened V by 1 base and J by 14 bases, and 6 bases separated the two germline ends. The CDR3 consists of 11 residues. CDR3 sequence: CASSLGRTLHF. The CDR3 DNA reads as TGTGCCAGCAGTTTAGGGAGGACCCTCCACTTT.

This clonotype was observed a few times. The chain is built from TRBV28 and TRBJ1-4; TRBD1 is a possible D gene (6 bases). From germline, CDR1 is MDHEN and CDR2 SYDVKM. The CDR3 has 17 amino acids. V was clipped by 6 bases and J by 8 bases, with 25 bases between them. This CDR3 reads CASSSGQSAILIEKLFF. The CDR3 nucleotides are TGTGCCAGCAGCTCCGGACAGTCGGCGATACTAATCGAAAAACTGTTTTTT.

The CDR3 loop reads CASSQVPGGLHVQYF. In DNA, the CDR3 is TGCGCCAGCAGCCAAGTACCCGGGGGACTGCATGTTCAGTACTTC. The rearrangement joins TRBV4-1 to TRBJ2-4, with a weak D call TRBD2 (6 bases). The CDR3 loop spans 15 amino acids. Trimming removed 1 base at V and 11 bases at J, with 18 bases between. Germline loops: CDR1 MGHRA, CDR2 YSYEKL.

This clonotype was counted many times. The chain links TRBV6-5 to TRBJ2-6; 9 positions agree with TRBD2. V lost 2 bases and J lost 1; bases outside the gene matches: 0. The CDR3 extends over 16 amino acids. Germline V gene data show CDR1 as MNHEY and CDR2 as SVGAGI. As DNA, the CDR3 is TGTGCCAGCAGTTACACTAGCGGGTCTGGGGCCAACGTCCTGACTTTC. Translation: CASSYTSGSGANVLTF.

This clonotype has a handful of counts. The chain recombines TRBV5-1 with TRBJ2-3; D tentatively reads TRBD1 or TRBD2 (5 bases each). Trimming took 4 bases from V and 3 from J, leaving 12 bases between them. Looked up from germline, CDR1 is SGHRS and CDR2 is YFSETQ. CDR3 length: 14 amino acids. The CDR3 coding sequence is TGCGCCAGCAGCCTCGGGACGCAGACAGATACGCAGTATTTT. It is translated as CASSLGTQTDTQYF.

Ten or more counts support this clonotype. The chain is built from TRBV11-2 and TRBJ2-3; the match to TRBD1 covers 7 bases. Germline V gene lookup returns CDR1 SGHAT and CDR2 FQNNGV. This CDR3 has 14 amino acids. Trimming removed 5 bases from V and 4 bases from J; junction bases left unmatched: 6. CDR3 protein: CASSPWDSADTQYF. The CDR3 DNA sequence: TGTGCCAGCAGCCCGTGGGACAGCGCAGATACGCAGTATTTT.

V and J are TRBV11-2 and TRBJ2-3, with D unresolved. Germline lookup yields CDR1 SGHAT and CDR2 FQNNGV. The CDR3 extends over 15 amino acids. V lost 1 base and J lost 3, with 11 bases in between. The CDR3 loop reads CASSLGTRRTDTQYF. The CDR3 coding sequence is TGTGCCAGCAGCTTAGGGACCCGAAGGACAGATACGCAGTATTTT.

This clonotype has at least ten counts. This chain uses TRBV6-1 with TRBJ1-3; no clear D. V lost 6 bases and J 0 bases, leaving 9 bases between the germline ends. The CDR3 is made up of 14 amino acids. Looked up from germline, CDR1 is MNHNS and CDR2 is SASEGT. The CDR3, as DNA: TGTGCCAGCAGCGGACCGTACTCTGGAAACACCATATATTTT. Its translation: CASSGPYSGNTIYF.

There are many counts of this clonotype. The V call is TRBV28, the J call TRBJ2-5; D is unresolved. This CDR3 has 14 amino acids. The V gene's germline CDR1 is MDHEN and CDR2 SYDVKM. Trimming removed 1 base from V and 5 bases from J, with 11 bases in between. The CDR3 loop is CASSLSPLGETQYF. CDR3 DNA: TGTGCCAGCAGTTTATCCCCTTTGGGGGAGACCCAGTACTTC.

J is TRBJ2-1 and V is TRBV12-3 or TRBV12-4; 11 bases fit TRBD2. V was pared by 0 bases and J by 10 bases, with 5 bases of the junction left unmatched. This CDR3 is 15 amino acids long. CDR3 amino acids: CASSLAGTSGLEQFF. CDR3 bases: TGTGCCAGCAGTTTAGCCGGGACTAGCGGCCTGGAGCAGTTCTTC.

This clonotype has ten or more counts. This rearrangement joins TRBV5-6 to TRBJ1-2, with 7 bases matching TRBD1. The junction had 3 bases not matched to a gene; V was cut back by 3 bases and J by 4 bases. Germline-derived CDR1 and CDR2 are SGHDT and YYEEEE. The CDR3 spans 13 residues. CDR3 residues: CASSSGQVYGYTF. The CDR3 DNA reads as TGTGCCAGCAGCTCCGGACAGGTCTATGGCTACACCTTC.

This clonotype has a handful of counts. The J gene is TRBJ2-7, the V gene TRBV28; no clear D gene. The germline gives CDR1 MDHEN, CDR2 SYDVKM. The CDR3 extends over 12 amino acids. V shed 4 bases and J shed 5 bases, with 9 bases lying between them. CDR3 DNA sequence: TGTGCCAGCAGTTCCCGGTGGGACGAGCAGTACTTC. It encodes CASSSRWDEQYF. Looking up the rest from reference TRBV28 and TRBJ2-7 gives the full variable domain: DVKVTQSSRYLVKRTGEKVFLECVQDMDHENMFWYRQDPGLGLRLIYFSYDVKMKEKGDIPEGYSVSREKKERFSLILESASTNQTSMYLCASSSRWDEQYFGPGTRLTVT.

In this sample, this clonotype turned up many times. The chain joins TRBV25-1 to TRBJ2-7; possibly TRBD2 for D (6 bases). In germline, CDR1 is MGHDK, CDR2 SYGVNS. V was shortened by 4 bases and J by 4 bases, with 8 bases between the two germline ends. The CDR3 is 12 residues long. CDR3 DNA sequence: TGTGCCAGCAGTGCGGGGGATTACGAGCAGTACTTC. Translated, it gives CASSAGDYEQYF.

Only a few counts were recorded for this clonotype. This chain joins TRBV29-1 and TRBJ2-5; TRBD2 matches 8 bases. V lost 5 bases to trimming and J lost 4 bases; unmatched junction nucleotides: 3. The CDR3 is 12 amino acids. Germline CDR1 SQVTM, CDR2 ANQGSEA. CDR3 sequence (DNA): TGCAGCGTTAGCGGGAGAGGAGAGACCCAGTACTTC. This gives the protein CSVSGRGETQYF.

This clonotype was counted once. This chain connects TRBV20-1 to TRBJ1-2, with D possibly TRBD1 on 6 matching bases. The CDR3 has 15 residues. CDR1 DFQATT and CDR2 SNEGSKA come from the germline V gene (reference sequence). V was trimmed by 5 bases and J by 0 bases, leaving 16 bases between them. The chain's CDR3 is CSADPDRTTNYGYTF. The CDR3 coding sequence is TGCAGTGCTGACCCCGACAGGACTACTAACTATGGCTACACCTTC.